The 32 T cell receptor beta chains below come from one sample, sequenced in a study of Tregs in tolerant kidney transplant recipients. The nonmyeloablative bone marrow transplants came from related graft donors, with transient mixed chimerism. This table comes from immunoSEQ multiplex PCR, and its TCRdb copy is limited to in-frame clones, with some not included. The table includes 95,000 or so clones, 93% detected once. The specimen comprised CD4+ T cells from blood (PBMCs), sampled 12 months after the transplant. Receptors originate from a human patient who received a combined kidney and bone marrow transplant. The graft donor may be the source of some T cells.

The rearrangement uses TRBV6-5 and TRBJ2-2; unclear D gene. The CDR3 spans 11 residues. Germline V gene sequence: CDR1 MNHEY, CDR2 SVGAGI. Trimming took 4 bases from V and 8 from J, leaving 5 bases between them. The CDR3 protein is CASSSLGELFF. CDR3 DNA sequence: TGTGCCAGCAGTTCTTTAGGGGAGCTGTTTTTT.

This chain uses TRBV11-2 with TRBJ2-1; 9 nucleotides line up with TRBD2. V lost 5 bases to trimming and J lost 2 bases; unmatched junction nucleotides: 7. The CDR3 sequence is 16 residues long. CDR1 and CDR2 (germline): SGHAT, FQNNGV. This CDR3 is CASSPLAGPTYNEQFF. The CDR3 nucleotides are TGTGCCAGCAGCCCACTAGCGGGTCCCACCTACAATGAGCAGTTCTTC.

The chain links TRBV18 to TRBJ1-5; D is undetermined. Per germline, CDR1 KGHSH and CDR2 LQKENI. Trimming took off 3 bases at V and 7 bases at J, with 10 bases between the two ends. The CDR3 runs to 13 residues. This chain's CDR3 is CASSPEGGQPQHF. The CDR3, as DNA: TGTGCCAGCTCACCCGAGGGCGGGCAGCCCCAGCATTTT.

The chain links TRBV9 to TRBJ2-1; TRBD1 is a possible D gene (6 bases). The germline V gene has CDR1 SGDLS and CDR2 YYNGEE. This CDR3 is built from 19 residues. V lost 4 bases and J 0 bases, leaving 23 bases between the germline ends. CDR3 sequence reads: CASSPQFRDTLSSYNEQFF. CDR3 coding DNA: TGTGCCAGCAGCCCCCAGTTCCGGGACACCTTAAGCTCCTACAATGAGCAGTTCTTC.

This sequence joins TRBV9 and TRBJ1-3; a possible D gene is TRBD1 (6 bases). V gave up 4 bases and J gave up 2 bases, with 16 bases separating them. The CDR3 consists of 16 residues. Germline V lookup: CDR1 SGDLS, CDR2 YYNGEE. The CDR3 region has the DNA TGTGCCAGCAGCCCAACCCGCCAGGGGACTGGAAACACCATATATTTT. Translating it yields CASSPTRQGTGNTIYF.

On this clone: One end of the junction varies from germline; a read error may be responsible. The chain has TRBV7-2 and TRBJ2-5, with 12 bases identical to TRBD1. CDR3 size: 13 residues. Germline CDR1 reads SGHTA; CDR2 reads FQGNSA. The CDR3 reads CASSPAGQGAGNF. CDR3 nucleotides: TGTGCCAGCAGCCCAGCGGGACAGGGGGCCGGGAACTTC.

The J gene is TRBJ2-7, the V gene TRBV5-1, with D possibly matching TRBD1 (5 bases). Trimming removed 5 bases from V and 4 bases from J, with 19 bases in between. The CDR3 loop spans 15 amino acids. The germline CDR1 and CDR2 sequences are SGHRS and YFSETQ. CDR3 coding DNA: TGCGCCAGCAGGTCCGACAGAGATTACCTTTACGAGCAGTACTTC. This encodes CASRSDRDYLYEQYF.

This clone was seen just once. Other DNA variants within this sample encode the same CDR3. This chain joins TRBV2 and TRBJ1-6; possible D gene TRBD1, 5 bases. V lost 3 bases to trimming and J lost 4 bases, with 7 bases between them. CDR1 is SNHLY and CDR2 is FYNNEI in the germline V gene. The CDR3 loop spans 14 amino acids. The CDR3 sequence is CASSDGGYNSPLHF. DNA for the CDR3: TGTGCCAGCAGTGACGGGGGGTATAATTCACCCCTCCACTTT. The full variable domain, rest sourced from reference TRBV2 and TRBJ1-6, is EPEVTQTPSHQVTQMGQEVILRCVPISNHLYFYWYRQILGQKVEFLVSFYNNEISEKSEIFDDQFSVERPDGSNFTLKIRSTKLEDSAMYFCASSDGGYNSPLHFGNGTRLTVT.

V is TRBV11-3 and J is TRBJ2-7; TRBD2 agrees at 10 bases. The V segment lost 4 bases and the J segment 1 base; nucleotides outside the gene matches: 4. CDR3 length equals 15 residues. CDR1 is SGHNT and CDR2 is YENEEA in the germline V gene. CDR3: CASSYRTSGSYEQYF. CDR3 nucleotides: TGTGCCAGCAGCTATCGGACTAGCGGTTCCTACGAGCAGTACTTC.

The rearrangement joins TRBV7-2 to TRBJ2-7, with D possibly TRBD2 on 5 matching bases. V shed 5 bases and J shed 4 bases, with 9 bases lying between them. CDR3 size: 12 residues. Germline CDR1 SGHTA, CDR2 FQGNSA. DNA for the CDR3: TGTGCCAGCAGCCGTCGGGATTACGAGCAGTACTTC. Translated, it gives CASSRRDYEQYF.

The gene calls are TRBV5-4 and TRBJ2-1, with 8 bases matching TRBD2. In germline, CDR1 is SGHNT, CDR2 YYREEE (reference sequence). This CDR3 has 15 residues. Trimming took 4 bases from V and 5 from J; bases not matched to a gene: 8. The CDR3 sequence is CASSRTSGLDNEQFF. The CDR3 bases are TGTGCCAGCAGCCGAACTAGCGGTCTAGACAATGAGCAGTTCTTC.

About this clone itself: The same CDR3 arises from other DNA sequences in this sample as well. CDR3 DNA: TGCGCCAGCAGCCAAGGGGTCCCGACAGGGTCTGGGCATAATTCACCCCTCCACTTT. Amino acid sequence: CASSQGVPTGSGHNSPLHF. This chain connects TRBV4-3 to TRBJ1-6, with 7 bases that match TRBD1. Germline V gives CDR1 LGHNA, CDR2 YSLEER. The CDR3 contains 19 residues. After removal of 1 base from V and 5 bases from J, the junction contained 14 bases not matched to a gene.

The chain links TRBV9 to TRBJ1-2, with D perhaps matching TRBD1 (5 bases). V was clipped by 4 bases and J by 4 bases, with 17 bases between them. CDR3 size: 15 residues. The germline gives CDR1 SGDLS, CDR2 YYNGEE. CDR3 amino acids: CASSPLGAVLYGYTF. The CDR3 DNA follows: TGTGCCAGCAGCCCCTTAGGGGCAGTCCTCTATGGCTACACCTTC.

The count of this clone is one. The chain uses TRBV7-2 and TRBJ2-1; TRBD2 matches 11 bases. The V gene's germline CDR1 is SGHTA and CDR2 FQGNSA. The V gene end was trimmed by 5 bases and the J gene end by 6 bases; junction bases not matched to a gene: 18. CDR3 length: 19 residues. Written as DNA, the CDR3 is TGTGCCAGCAGCCCCCAAGTGGGTAGCGGGAGGGCTGGGGGCAATGAGCAGTTCTTC. This gives the protein CASSPQVGSGRAGGNEQFF.

This chain connects TRBV7-9 to TRBJ1-2; no clear D. The CDR3 consists of 13 residues. CDR1 is SEHNR and CDR2 is FQNEAQ in the germline V gene (reference sequence). V dropped 3 bases and J dropped 5 bases, with 10 bases sitting between them. The CDR3 DNA sequence: TGTGCCAGCAGCTTTGCAGGCTCTTATGGCTACACCTTC. It encodes CASSFAGSYGYTF.

By sample fraction, this clone is medium-sized (0.01 to 0.1%). The CDR3 DNA reads as TGCGCCAGCAGCCAAGAGACCGGGCAGGGGAATGAAAAACTGTTTTTT. As protein: CASSQETGQGNEKLFF. This chain joins TRBV4-3 and TRBJ1-4; weak D call: TRBD1 (6 bases). V shed 0 bases and J shed 5 bases, with 13 bases lying between them. This CDR3 spans 16 amino acids. Germline V gene sequence: CDR1 LGHNA, CDR2 YSLEER.

The rearrangement links TRBV27 to TRBJ2-2, with no clear D. Germline CDR1 reads MNHEY; CDR2 reads SMNVEV (reference sequence). The V end was cut by 6 bases, the J end by 5 bases, with 10 bases between. CDR3 size: 13 residues. Here the CDR3 reads CASRGWATGELFF. The CDR3 coding sequence is TGTGCCAGCAGAGGTTGGGCGACCGGGGAGCTGTTTTTT.

The rearrangement links TRBV11-2 to TRBJ1-3; no definite D call. Deletions cut 1 base from V and 4 bases from J, with 11 bases between. Germline V gives CDR1 SGHAT, CDR2 FQNNGV. The CDR3 loop spans 15 amino acids. Here the CDR3 reads CASSLGANRGNTIYF. The CDR3 DNA sequence: TGTGCCAGCAGCTTAGGGGCCAATCGAGGAAACACCATATATTTT.

The chain joins TRBV9 to TRBJ2-3; unclear D gene. With 0 bases removed from V and 1 base from J, the gap between germline ends came to 3 bases. CDR3 length: 13 amino acids. CDR1 and CDR2 from the germline V gene are SGDLS and YYNGEE. The CDR3 spells CASSVVGTDTQYF. The CDR3 bases are TGTGCCAGCAGCGTAGTCGGCACAGATACGCAGTATTTT.

This rearrangement joins TRBV28 to TRBJ1-2, with D uncertain. V lost 2 bases, J lost 5 bases, and 6 bases lay in between. Germline loops: CDR1 MDHEN, CDR2 SYDVKM. The CDR3 consists of 12 residues. CDR3 protein: CASSLNRYGYTF. CDR3 in DNA: TGTGCCAGCAGTTTAAATCGGTATGGCTACACCTTC.

The chain carries TRBV7-8 and TRBJ2-4, with 15 nucleotides matching TRBD2. This CDR3 is built from 19 residues. V was clipped by 4 bases and J by 3 bases; unmatched bases: 10. Germline values: CDR1 SGHVS, CDR2 FQNEAQ. In nucleotides, the CDR3 is TGTGCCAGCAGCTCGAATGGACTAGCGGGGGGGTATATCAAAAACATTCAGTACTTC. It codes for CASSSNGLAGGYIKNIQYF.

This clone turned up a few times. The chain couples TRBV6-5 to TRBJ1-3; 9 nucleotides match TRBD1. The junction had 9 bases not matched to a gene; V was cut back by 8 bases and J by 7 bases. CDR3 length: 14 residues. CDR1 and CDR2 from the germline V gene are MNHEY and SVGAGI. The CDR3, as DNA: TGTGCCAGCCGACAGGGGGAACGGCGTAACACCATATATTTT. As protein: CASRQGERRNTIYF.

In DNA form, the CDR3 reads TGCGCCAGCAGCTTGTCTGGCGCGGTCTCCTACGAGCAGTACTTC. Translating gives CASSLSGAVSYEQYF. V and J are TRBV5-1 and TRBJ2-7; no clear D. V was pared by 1 base and J by 0 bases, with 11 bases between. CDR3 length equals 15 residues. CDR1 is SGHRS and CDR2 is YFSETQ in the germline V gene.

The chain links TRBV7-2 to TRBJ1-1; D gene uncertain. The V and J ends lost 1 base and 0 bases respectively, with 9 bases between them. The germline V gene has CDR1 SGHTA and CDR2 FQGNSA. The CDR3 covers 15 residues. The CDR3 loop reads CASSLEGDMNTEAFF. The CDR3 DNA follows: TGTGCCAGCAGCTTAGAGGGAGACATGAACACTGAAGCTTTCTTT.

This clone appeared once. This chain joins TRBV18 and TRBJ2-1, with a possible D match to TRBD1 (6 bases). The CDR3 spans 13 residues. CDR1 is KGHSH and CDR2 is LQKENI in the germline V gene. The V end lost 3 bases, the J end lost 7 bases, and 10 bases lay between the germline ends. CDR3 sequence (DNA): TGTGCCAGCTCACCGGACAGCACGAATGAGCAGTTCTTC. Residues: CASSPDSTNEQFF. Using reference TRBV18 and TRBJ2-1 for the parts outside the CDR3, the full variable domain is NAGVMQNPRHLVRRRGQEARLRCSPMKGHSHVYWYRQLPEEGLKFMVYLQKENIIDESGMPKERFSAEFPKEGPSILRIQQVVRGDSAAYFCASSPDSTNEQFFGPGTRLTVL.

This chain joins TRBV11-3 and TRBJ2-1; 11 positions agree with TRBD2. The CDR3 loop spans 15 amino acids. Germline CDR1 reads SGHNT; CDR2 reads YENEEA. With 5 bases clipped from V and 5 bases from J, the junction kept 5 bases outside the gene matches. The CDR3 sequence: CASSLGTSGHNEQFF. DNA of the CDR3: TGTGCCAGCAGCCTCGGGACTAGCGGACACAATGAGCAGTTCTTC.

The V call is TRBV10-1, the J call TRBJ2-1, with a possible D match to TRBD2 (6 bases). Deletions cut 2 bases from V and 4 bases from J, with 30 bases between. Per germline, CDR1 WNHNN and CDR2 SYGVQD (reference sequence). The CDR3 covers 21 residues. The DNA for the CDR3 is TGCGCCAGCAGTGAGGGGCTTAAGGGGTGGCATGCGTCGGGAGCGTACAATGAGCAGTTCTTC. Amino acids: CASSEGLKGWHASGAYNEQFF.

This clone came up once. The sample contains more than one DNA sequence encoding this CDR3. V usage is TRBV5-1 and J usage is TRBJ1-6; a possible D gene is TRBD1 (5 bases). The CDR3 has 14 amino acids. V lost 2 bases and J lost 9, with 12 bases in between. The germline CDR1 and CDR2 sequences are SGHRS and YFSETQ. CDR3 region: CASSLGADGSPLHF. CDR3 in DNA: TGCGCCAGCAGCTTAGGGGCAGATGGTTCACCCCTCCACTTT.

This chain uses TRBV5-1 with TRBJ2-3; 7 bases are shared with TRBD1. With 4 bases clipped from V and 2 bases from J, the junction kept 7 bases outside the gene matches. The CDR3 spans 15 residues. Per the germline V gene, CDR1 is SGHRS and CDR2 is YFSETQ. In DNA, the CDR3 is TGCGCCAGCAGCATCGACAGGGCCCCCACAGATACGCAGTATTTT. This gives the protein CASSIDRAPTDTQYF.

The chain carries TRBV5-1 and TRBJ2-5, with D maybe TRBD1 (5 bases). With the DNA end fitting TRBJ2-7 better, the J assignment may be wrong. Germline values: CDR1 SGHRS, CDR2 YFSETQ. The CDR3 covers 13 residues. CDR3 DNA: TGCGCCAGCAGTGGCCAGGGAATTGACGAGCAGTACTTC. This gives the protein CASSGQGIDEQYF.

This chain connects TRBV11-2 to TRBJ1-2; D is unresolved. Trimming pared 0 bases from V and 5 bases from J, leaving 13 bases between. CDR1 is SGHAT and CDR2 is FQNNGV in the germline V gene. The CDR3 is 15 residues long. The CDR3 nucleotides read TGTGCCAGCAGCTTAGATCTAGGGAGTGGTTATGGCTACACCTTC. Protein product: CASSLDLGSGYGYTF.

J is TRBJ2-7 and V is TRBV7-9; D gene uncertain. The germline V and J ends were trimmed by 3 bases and 11 bases, with 11 bases remaining between them. In germline, CDR1 is SEHNR, CDR2 FQNEAQ (reference sequence). This CDR3 has 11 amino acids. The CDR3 coding sequence is TGTGCCAGCAGCTTGGCCCTTCTGAAGTACTTC. Its translation is CASSLALLKYF. The whole variable domain, remainder taken from reference TRBV7-9 and TRBJ2-7, is DTGVSQNPRHKITKRGQNVTFRCDPISEHNRLYWYRQTLGQGPEFLTYFQNEAQLEKSRLLSDRFSAERPKGSFSTLEIQRTEQGDSAMYLCASSLALLKYFGPGTRLTVT.